The rows below give T cell receptor beta chains drawn from one sample of a study of molecular identifiers for immune sequencing clone quantification. TCRdb reanalysed the PCR reads using MiXCR and keeps one entry per CDR3 protein. The sample includes about 640,000 distinct CDR3 sequences, roughly 21% of them seen just once. Sequencing used naive CD8+ T cells from blood, with Jurkat cell RNA spiked in. Receptor source: a human donor in good health. Some libraries in this study had Jurkat cell RNA spiked in. The CDR3 runs from the conserved cysteine through the conserved F or W. The order of the fields is clone size, V gene, J gene, D gene, CDR3 protein, CDR3 DNA. A D gene is named only where the DNA matches it firmly. Not every row has a clone size; where given, it reads once, few, many or a size class.

size: NA; V: TRBV27; J: TRBJ2-7; D: TRBD2; CDR3: CASSGVGVSGISYEQYF; DNA: TGTGCCAGCAGTGGGGTGGGGGTTAGCGGGATCTCCTACGAGCAGTACTTC
size: NA; V: TRBV2; J: TRBJ2-7; D: TRBD2; CDR3: CASRATSGTLGEQHF; DNA: TGTGCCAGCAGGGCGACTAGCGGGACTCTTGGCGAGCAGCACTTC
size: many; V: TRBV4-3; J: TRBJ2-1; D: NA; CDR3: CASSQDRANEQFF; DNA: TGCGCCAGCAGCCAAGATCGGGCCAATGAGCAGTTCTTC
size: many; V: TRBV12-3/TRBV12-4; J: TRBJ2-7; D: TRBD2; CDR3: CASSESGGGGGEQYF; DNA: TGTGCCAGCAGCGAAAGCGGGGGCGGTGGCGGCGAGCAGTACTTC
size: many; V: TRBV6-7; J: TRBJ1-3; D: NA; CDR3: CASSYQPRNTIYF; DNA: TGTGCCAGCAGTTATCAACCTCGAAACACCATATATTTT
size: many; V: TRBV20-1; J: TRBJ2-3; D: TRBD2; CDR3: CSAPHGAGGRDTQYF; DNA: TGCAGTGCTCCCCACGGAGCGGGGGGGCGGGATACGCAGTATTTT
size: many; V: TRBV4-1; J: TRBJ2-1; D: NA; CDR3: CASSQDRRDSYAYNEQFF; DNA: TGCGCCAGCAGCCAAGATCGCAGGGACTCCTATGCCTACAATGAGCAGTTCTTC
size: few; V: TRBV12-3/TRBV12-4; J: TRBJ1-5; D: NA; CDR3: CASSLSGATHQPQHF; DNA: TGTGCCAGCAGTTTATCCGGGGCTACCCATCAGCCCCAGCATTTT
size: many; V: TRBV7-2; J: TRBJ2-3; D: TRBD2; CDR3: CASSPFVAGGPFDTQYF; DNA: TGTGCCAGCAGCCCGTTCGTAGCGGGGGGGCCATTTGATACGCAGTATTTT
size: NA; V: TRBV27; J: TRBJ2-5; D: NA; CDR3: CASSFFSTLGETQYF; DNA: TGTGCCAGCAGTTTTTTCTCGACATTGGGGGAGACCCAGTACTTC
size: few; V: TRBV27; J: TRBJ1-1; D: NA; CDR3: CASSSRQDTPEAFF; DNA: TGTGCCAGCAGTTCACGACAAGACACGCCGGAAGCTTTCTTT
size: NA; V: TRBV12-3/TRBV12-4; J: TRBJ2-3; D: NA; CDR3: CTSSNNRPGGTDTQYF; DNA: TGTACCAGCAGCAATAACAGGCCCGGGGGCACAGATACGCAGTATTTT
size: many; V: TRBV5-6; J: TRBJ1-3; D: NA; CDR3: CASSFGRDSGNTIYF; DNA: TGTGCCAGCAGTTTTGGCAGGGACTCTGGAAACACCATATATTTT